A single sample is the source of the 10 T cell receptor beta chains below, sequenced in a study of regulatory T cells in long-lasting Graves disease. Time point in this sample: newly diagnosed GD, antithyroid drugs for less than 3 months. There was RNA extracted from PBMCs, and the TCR library was made from it. The authors built TCR beta libraries using iRepertoire HTBI primers and Arm-PCR of CDR3 regions. TCRdb recomputed calls from the multiplex PCR reads with MiXCR, one row per CDR3 protein. This table holds roughly 520,000 distinct CDR3 sequences, 12% found once. The same specimen was also included in a second study, on T cells in Graves' hyperthyroidism and ophthalmopathy.

The sample was peripheral blood mononuclear cells (PBMCs), taken at new diagnosis, from a patient treated with antithyroid drugs. These TCRs come from a woman aged 25 to 45 with Graves disease.

This clonotype came up a few times. The gene calls are TRBV15 and TRBJ1-5; D unresolved. V was shortened by 0 bases and J by 4 bases, with 19 bases between the two germline ends. The CDR3 is 18 residues long. Germline values: CDR1 LNHNV, CDR2 YYDKDF (reference sequence). CDR3 in DNA: TGTGCCACCAGCAGAGATAGGGTGGGCAAAGACAAGAATCAGCCCCAGCATTTT. It codes for CATSRDRVGKDKNQPQHF.

The V gene is TRBV2, the J gene TRBJ1-1, with D perhaps matching TRBD1 (5 bases). The V and J ends lost 8 bases and 0 bases respectively, with 7 bases between them. The germline CDR1 and CDR2 sequences are SNHLY and FYNNEI. This CDR3 is 12 amino acids long. The CDR3 loop is CASRGVNTEAFF. The CDR3, as DNA: TGTGCCAGCCGGGGGGTGAACACTGAAGCTTTCTTT.

In this sample, this clonotype turned up many times. The V gene is TRBV28, the J gene TRBJ2-3; D remains unclear. Trimming took 4 bases from V and 2 from J, leaving 16 bases between them. The CDR3 covers 16 residues. The germline CDR1 and CDR2 sequences are MDHEN and SYDVKM. CDR3: CASSSPSLGDTDTQYF. The CDR3 DNA reads as TGTGCCAGCAGTTCCCCCTCTTTAGGCGACACAGATACGCAGTATTTT.

This chain links TRBV10-3 with TRBJ1-1, with 7 bases lining up with TRBD1. This CDR3 has 16 amino acids. Germline values: CDR1 ENHRY, CDR2 SYGVKD. Unmatched junction bases numbered 15, after V lost 10 bases and J lost 1 base. In DNA, the CDR3 is TGTGCCACCTCCCGCCCCGACAGGGTGGGGAACACTGAAGCTTTCTTT. It specifies CATSRPDRVGNTEAFF.

A few counts support this clonotype. The rearrangement joins TRBV18 to TRBJ2-7, with no clear D. CDR3 length: 12 amino acids. Trimming shortened V by 6 bases and J by 4 bases, and 10 bases separated the two germline ends. The V gene's germline CDR1 is KGHSH and CDR2 LQKENI. The CDR3: CASSRLRYEQYF. Here the CDR3 DNA reads TGTGCCAGCTCCCGCCTAAGATACGAGCAGTACTTC.

The table lists this clonotype with many counts. The J gene is TRBJ1-1, the V gene TRBV28, with D unclear. Looked up from germline, CDR1 is MDHEN and CDR2 is SYDVKM. Trimming stripped 6 bases from V and 1 base from J, with 12 bases between. This CDR3 has 14 residues. The CDR3 DNA reads TGTGCCAGCAGCGCCACTTTCGCGAACACTGAAGCTTTCTTT. Encoded protein: CASSATFANTEAFF.

This clonotype was counted ten times or more. The chain couples TRBV20-1 to TRBJ1-1; D is undetermined. The CDR3 runs 14 residues. V was trimmed by 3 bases and J by 1 base, leaving 12 bases between them. CDR1 DFQATT and CDR2 SNEGSKA come from the germline V gene (reference sequence). CDR3 protein: CSARFLLKNTEAFF. For the CDR3, the DNA is TGCAGTGCTAGGTTCCTACTCAAGAACACTGAAGCTTTCTTT.

This clonotype was seen repeatedly, ten times or more. The chain has TRBV13 and TRBJ2-1; D uncertain. Germline V lookup: CDR1 PRHDT, CDR2 FYEKMQ (reference sequence). Trimming pared 5 bases from V and 8 bases from J, leaving 7 bases between. CDR3 length: 11 amino acids. The CDR3 loop is CASSHRDEQFF. CDR3 in DNA: TGTGCCAGCAGCCACCGAGATGAGCAGTTCTTC.

This clonotype was seen only a few times. The J gene is TRBJ2-6, the V gene TRBV20-1; no clear D gene. CDR3 length: 11 amino acids. The V end was cut by 8 bases, the J end by 5 bases, with 7 bases between. The V gene's germline CDR1 is DFQATT and CDR2 SNEGSKA (reference sequence). The CDR3 region is CSNRRANVLTF. The CDR3 bases are TGCAGTAACCGAAGGGCCAACGTCCTGACTTTC.

This clonotype was recorded many times. The V gene is TRBV2, the J gene TRBJ2-1; perhaps TRBD1 as D (6 bases). This CDR3 is built from 13 residues. Germline V gene data show CDR1 as SNHLY and CDR2 as FYNNEI. Trimming took off 6 bases at V and 5 bases at J, with 11 bases between the two ends. The DNA of the CDR3 is TGTGCCAGCAGACCTACAGGGCACAATGAGCAGTTCTTC. It encodes CASRPTGHNEQFF.